Following are 20 T cell receptor beta chains from one sample sequenced in a study of T cell responses to AZD1222 COVID-19 vaccine. Produced via immunoSEQ multiplex PCR; TCRdb's table is partial and in-frame only. Here the sample spans over 120,000 clones, roughly 93% being singletons. The material was peripheral blood, obtained on day 0 of AZD1222 vaccination. These receptors all come from an adult in good health.

This clone was seen just once. CDR3 protein: CASSLETGESYEQYF. CDR3 in DNA: TGCGCCAGCAGCCTGGAGACAGGAGAGAGCTACGAGCAGTACTTC. The chain employs TRBV5-1 and TRBJ2-7; D perhaps matches TRBD1 (6 bases). This CDR3 comprises 15 residues. V was pared by 4 bases and J by 3 bases, with 17 bases between. Germline V lookup: CDR1 SGHRS, CDR2 YFSETQ. Full variable domain (outside the CDR3, taken from reference TRBV5-1 and TRBJ2-7): KAGVTQTPRYLIKTRGQQVTLSCSPISGHRSVSWYQQTPGQGLQFLFEYFSETQRNKGNFPGRFSGRQFSNSRSEMNVSTLELGDSALYLCASSLETGESYEQYFGPGTRLTVT.

V is TRBV18 and J is TRBJ1-1, with D hard to call. The germline V and J ends were trimmed by 0 bases and 1 base, with 6 bases remaining between them. In germline, CDR1 is KGHSH, CDR2 LQKENI. This CDR3 comprises 14 residues. DNA for the CDR3: TGTGCCAGCTCACCACCAAGCAAGAACACTGAAGCTTTCTTT. It specifies CASSPPSKNTEAFF. Full variable domain (outside the CDR3, taken from reference TRBV18 and TRBJ1-1): NAGVMQNPRHLVRRRGQEARLRCSPMKGHSHVYWYRQLPEEGLKFMVYLQKENIIDESGMPKERFSAEFPKEGPSILRIQQVVRGDSAAYFCASSPPSKNTEAFFGQGTRLTVV.

The rearrangement links TRBV5-1 to TRBJ2-1; the D gene is possibly TRBD1 (5 bases). This CDR3 contains 14 residues. Germline lookup yields CDR1 SGHRS and CDR2 YFSETQ. V lost 0 bases and J lost 9, with 13 bases in between. CDR3 in DNA: TGCGCCAGCAGCTTGGAGAACAGGAAAGTTGAGCAGTTCTTC. Encoded protein: CASSLENRKVEQFF.

The chain links TRBV18 to TRBJ2-3; 11 bases are a match to TRBD2. V lost 0 bases to trimming and J lost 2 bases; unmatched junction nucleotides: 4. The CDR3 has 17 residues. Germline V gives CDR1 KGHSH, CDR2 LQKENI. In DNA form, the CDR3 reads TGTGCCAGCTCACCACCGGCTAGCGGGAGGTACACAGATACGCAGTATTTT. Residues: CASSPPASGRYTDTQYF.

This chain connects TRBV3-1 (or the pseudogene TRBV3-2) to TRBJ1-6, with no clear D. V dropped 0 bases and J dropped 10 bases, with 10 bases sitting between them. The germline V gene encodes CDR1 LGHDT and CDR2 YNNKEL (reference sequence). This CDR3 spans 14 amino acids. The CDR3 DNA sequence: TGTGCCAGCAGCCAAGAGACTGGGCGGTCACCCCTCCACTTT. Translation: CASSQETGRSPLHF.

The rearrangement uses TRBV7-9 and TRBJ2-5; TRBD1 might be the D (5 bases). Germline V gene lookup returns CDR1 SEHNR and CDR2 FQNEAQ (reference sequence). The CDR3 has 14 amino acids. With 5 bases removed from V and 4 bases from J, the gap between germline ends came to 14 bases. The CDR3 loop reads CASSPPGQGETQYF. The CDR3 region has the DNA TGTGCCAGCAGCCCTCCCGGGCAGGGAGAGACCCAGTACTTC.

This clone was seen just once. V usage is TRBV28 and J usage is TRBJ1-2; D is uncertain. Germline CDR1 MDHEN, CDR2 SYDVKM. V lost 3 bases and J 5 bases, leaving 7 bases between the germline ends. The CDR3 has 12 residues. The CDR3 DNA follows: TGTGCCAGCAGTTTGCCTAGTTATGGCTACACCTTC. Translating gives CASSLPSYGYTF.

The chain couples TRBV6-5 to TRBJ1-2, with 12 bases aligning to TRBD1. The CDR3 consists of 12 residues. Germline trimming cut 9 bases from V and 8 bases from J; bases unmatched to any gene: 4. The V gene's germline CDR1 is MNHEY and CDR2 SVGAGI. The CDR3 DNA follows: TGTGCCAGTAGGGACAGGGGGCGAGGCTACACCTTC. Translation: CASRDRGRGYTF.

V and J are TRBV7-9 and TRBJ1-1; a weak D match, TRBD1 (5 bases). V was pared by 1 base and J by 2 bases, with 11 bases between. There are 15 residues in the CDR3. CDR1 and CDR2 from the germline V gene are SEHNR and FQNEAQ (reference sequence). The CDR3 DNA follows: TGTGCCAGCAGCTTAGGGTTGACAGTTAACACTGAAGCTTTCTTT. Translation: CASSLGLTVNTEAFF.

The V gene is TRBV24-1, the J gene TRBJ1-6; 7 nucleotides line up with TRBD1. The junction had 2 bases not matched to a gene; V was cut back by 3 bases and J by 7 bases. Germline CDR1 is KGHDR and CDR2 is SFDVKD. CDR3 length equals 14 residues. CDR3 DNA sequence: TGTGCCACCAGTGATGACAGGGAGAATTCACCCCTCCACTTT. Protein: CATSDDRENSPLHF.

The chain combines TRBV6-5 with TRBJ1-1; D gene ambiguous. The V gene lost 0 bases and the J gene lost 1 base, with 3 bases spanning the gap. CDR1 is MNHEY and CDR2 is SVGAGI in the germline V gene. The CDR3 runs 13 residues. This CDR3 is CASSYSSNTEAFF. The CDR3 region has the DNA TGTGCCAGCAGTTACTCGTCGAACACTGAAGCTTTCTTT.

The chain combines TRBV7-2 with TRBJ2-7; 15 bases are shared with TRBD2. The length of the CDR3 is 16 residues. The V and J ends lost 4 bases and 5 bases, in that order; junction bases with no gene match: 6. Germline V gene sequence: CDR1 SGHTA, CDR2 FQGNSA. As DNA, the CDR3 is TGTGCCAGCAGCTGGGGGGGACTAGCGGGAGGCCACGAGCAGTACTTC. Translating gives CASSWGGLAGGHEQYF.

This clone occurred once. The chain combines TRBV28 with TRBJ2-1; D assignment may be TRBD1 or TRBD2 (6 bases each). Germline CDR1 reads MDHEN; CDR2 reads SYDVKM. This CDR3 region has 14 residues. Deletions cut 5 bases from V and 6 bases from J, with 14 bases between. Written as DNA, the CDR3 is TGTGCCAGCAGTAGGGGGGTGGGCGTCAATGAGCAGTTCTTC. Amino acids: CASSRGVGVNEQFF.

J is TRBJ2-1 and V is TRBV5-1, with D possibly being TRBD1 (6 bases). Trimming shortened V by 5 bases and J by 7 bases, and 13 bases separated the two germline ends. The CDR3 spans 13 residues. CDR1 and CDR2 (germline): SGHRS, YFSETQ. The CDR3 here is CASSLLQGNEQFF. DNA of the CDR3: TGCGCCAGCAGTTTACTACAGGGTAATGAGCAGTTCTTC.

The count of this clone is one. V usage is TRBV2 and J usage is TRBJ1-1; D is ambiguous. The CDR3 has 13 residues. Trimming took 8 bases from V and 2 from J, leaving 12 bases between them. CDR1 SNHLY and CDR2 FYNNEI come from the germline V gene. CDR3 protein: CASGQSFNTEAFF. The CDR3 bases are TGTGCCAGCGGCCAGAGCTTTAACACTGAAGCTTTCTTT.

The chain joins TRBV5-1 to TRBJ1-1; a possible D gene is TRBD1 (5 bases). The CDR3 length is 13 residues. Per the germline V gene, CDR1 is SGHRS and CDR2 is YFSETQ. V gave up 5 bases and J gave up 4 bases, with 12 bases separating them. CDR3 in DNA: TGCGCCAGCAGGGGGGTTGGGGCCACTGAAGCTTTCTTT. Amino acids: CASRGVGATEAFF.

This chain links TRBV4-1 with TRBJ1-6, with 7 bases fitting TRBD1. The CDR3 is 16 amino acids. V dropped 3 bases and J dropped 7; count of bases not matched to a gene: 9. Germline loops: CDR1 MGHRA, CDR2 YSYEKL. Here the CDR3 DNA reads TGCGCCAGCAGCCACCGCTCCCGGGACAGCAATTCACCCCTCCACTTT. Translated: CASSHRSRDSNSPLHF.

This chain joins TRBV25-1 and TRBJ1-3; TRBD1 agrees at 7 bases. Looked up from germline, CDR1 is MGHDK and CDR2 is SYGVNS. Trimming took 3 bases from V and 3 from J; bases not matched to a gene: 2. The CDR3 has 14 amino acids. The CDR3 nucleotides read TGTGCCAGCAGTGATGGGACAGTTGGAAACACCATATATTTT. Protein: CASSDGTVGNTIYF.

V and J are TRBV9 and TRBJ2-1; perhaps TRBD2 as D (7 bases). The V gene's germline CDR1 is SGDLS and CDR2 YYNGEE. There are 14 residues in the CDR3. Trimming removed 0 bases at V and 6 bases at J, with 10 bases between. The CDR3 spells CASSVVGGANEQFF. CDR3 coding DNA: TGTGCCAGCAGCGTAGTTGGGGGGGCCAATGAGCAGTTCTTC.

The CDR3 DNA sequence: TGTGCCAGCAGCGTAATGGCGGGAGGGCCCTACGAGCAGTACTTC. This encodes CASSVMAGGPYEQYF. This rearrangement joins TRBV9 to TRBJ2-7, with 9 bases lining up with TRBD2. J was trimmed by 2 bases and V by 1 base; bases with no gene match: 4. Germline V gives CDR1 SGDLS, CDR2 YYNGEE. The CDR3 has 15 amino acids.